These T cell receptor beta chains were read from a single sample in a study of T cell repertoires in cytomegalovirus infection. From the reads, TCRdb called clonotypes with MiXCR, one entry per CDR3 protein. This table has 200,000 to 250,000 distinct CDR3 sequences, 9% to 15% appearing once. The sample was PBMCs. These receptors all come from a human donor in good health (CMV status not recorded). Some clones in this sample may be carry-over from other donors' samples. The CDR3 runs from the conserved cysteine through the conserved F or W. A D gene is named only where the DNA matches it firmly. Expanded clones are given a class, and other clones once, few, many or no size at all.

TRBJ2-5 - many TRBV7-2 CASSLRGGGETQYF TGTGCCAGCAGCTTACGCGGGGGCGGAGAGACCCAGTACTTC
TRBJ2-1 - - TRBV20-1 CSARGGVEQFF TGCAGTGCTAGAGGAGGTGTGGAGCAGTTCTTC
TRBJ2-5 - - TRBV20-1 CSAGGWETQYF TGCAGTGCTGGGGGGTGGGAGACCCAGTACTTC
TRBJ2-5 TRBD2 many TRBV27 CASSLGLAGGPETQYF TGTGCCAGCAGTTTGGGACTAGCGGGAGGGCCGGAGACCCAGTACTTC
TRBJ1-5 - - TRBV20-1 CSAAPGGRGNQPQHF TGCAGTGCTGCCCCCGGGGGCCGGGGCAATCAGCCCCAGCATTTT
TRBJ1-1 - many TRBV7-8 CASTFGRGNTEAFF TGTGCCAGCACCTTTGGTCGAGGGAACACTGAAGCTTTCTTT
TRBJ1-4 TRBD1 - TRBV28 CASRKLGQGLFF TGTGCCAGCCGCAAACTCGGACAGGGTCTGTTTTTT
TRBJ2-7 - many TRBV7-2 CASSLEAGTYEQYF TGTGCCAGCAGCTTAGAGGCAGGGACCTACGAGCAGTACTTC
TRBJ2-7 TRBD1 - TRBV7-7 CASRGWATGDYEQYF TGTGCCAGCAGGGGTTGGGCGACAGGGGACTACGAGCAGTACTTC
TRBJ2-3 - - TRBV7-6 CASSLTESGDTQYF TGTGCCAGCAGCTTAACCGAGAGTGGAGATACGCAGTATTTT
TRBJ1-4 - many TRBV7-2 CASSLESRVEKLFF TGTGCCAGCAGCTTAGAGAGTAGGGTAGAAAAACTGTTTTTT
TRBJ2-1 - - TRBV12-3/TRBV12-4 CASSLPRNEQFF TGTGCCAGCAGTTTGCCTCGGAATGAGCAGTTCTTC
TRBJ1-1 - - TRBV12-3/TRBV12-4 CASRPLGVGGRAEAFF TGTGCCAGCAGACCCCTGGGAGTCGGGGGAAGGGCTGAAGCTTTCTTT
TRBJ2-7 TRBD1 - TRBV5-1 CASSLAELGTATYEQYF TGCGCCAGCAGCTTGGCCGAATTGGGGACAGCTACCTACGAGCAGTACTTC
TRBJ1-2 - - TRBV29-1 CSAQRELGYGYTF TGCAGCGCCCAACGGGAGCTGGGCTATGGCTACACCTTC
TRBJ2-7 - many TRBV7-2 CASSSQVVAIYEQYF TGTGCCAGCAGCTCTCAGGTCGTGGCTATCTACGAGCAGTACTTC
TRBJ2-7 TRBD2 many TRBV7-2 CASSRRSSGSFGEQYF TGTGCCAGCAGCCGCCGGTCTAGCGGGAGTTTCGGCGAGCAGTACTTC
TRBJ2-7 - few TRBV6-6 CASSYERAYEQYF TGTGCCAGCAGTTATGAGAGGGCCTACGAGCAGTACTTC
TRBJ2-7 - many TRBV19 CASSMRGRETTYEQYF TGTGCCAGTAGTATGAGGGGGCGGGAGACAACCTACGAGCAGTACTTC
TRBJ2-7 TRBD1 - TRBV7-2 CASSMRDRELNEQYF TGTGCCAGCAGCATGCGGGACAGGGAGCTTAACGAGCAGTACTTC
TRBJ2-5 - many TRBV6-5 CASSYPGLETQYF TGTGCCAGCAGTTACCCAGGGTTGGAGACCCAGTACTTC
TRBJ2-4 - many TRBV19 CASSIGAGLAKNIQYF TGTGCCAGTAGTATAGGGGCCGGGCTCGCCAAAAACATTCAGTACTTC
TRBJ2-2 TRBD1 few TRBV29-1 CSVHETGAPANTGELFF TGCAGCGTTCATGAGACAGGGGCCCCCGCGAACACCGGGGAGCTGTTTTTT
TRBJ2-2 TRBD1 - TRBV20-1 CSARTGGAGTGELFF TGCAGTGCGCGAACAGGGGGCGCGGGAACGGGGGAGCTGTTTTTT
TRBJ2-7 TRBD2 many TRBV2 CASSDLSGSLYEQYF TGTGCCAGCAGTGACCTTAGCGGGAGTCTATACGAGCAGTACTTC
TRBJ1-2 - many TRBV4-1 CASSQDQRLSLRGYTF TGCGCCAGCAGCCAAGATCAAAGACTGTCCCTTCGGGGCTACACCTTC
TRBJ2-3 TRBD2 - TRBV12-3/TRBV12-4 CAAGTSGTDTQYF TGTGCCGCCGGGACTAGCGGCACAGATACGCAGTATTTT
TRBJ2-7 - few TRBV7-9 CASSPPWSEQYF TGTGCCAGCAGCCCGCCGTGGAGCGAGCAGTACTTC
TRBJ2-3 - - TRBV19 CATKEGIGITDTQYF TGTGCCACAAAAGAGGGAATCGGGATCACAGATACGCAGTATTTT
TRBJ1-1 - many TRBV19 CASTPGRLNTEAFF TGTGCCAGTACCCCGGGACGGCTGAACACTGAAGCTTTCTTT
TRBJ1-1 - - TRBV29-1 CSVLTFRGSNTEAFF TGCAGCGTACTCACCTTCCGGGGGTCGAACACTGAAGCTTTCTTT
TRBJ1-4 - many TRBV7-8 CASSLPGGGGEKLFF TGTGCCAGCAGCCTCCCCGGCGGGGGTGGGGAAAAACTGTTTTTT
TRBJ2-1 TRBD2 many TRBV2 CASRGTSAYNEQFF TGTGCCAGCAGGGGGACTAGCGCCTACAATGAGCAGTTCTTC
TRBJ1-5 - few TRBV11-2 CASSLGDYSNQPQHF TGTGCCAGCAGCTTGGGGGATTATAGCAATCAGCCCCAGCATTTT
TRBJ1-6 TRBD1 - TRBV20-1 CSASRQGIGSPLHF TGCAGTGCTTCAAGACAGGGAATAGGTTCACCCCTCCACTTT
TRBJ2-1 - many TRBV5-4 CASSEGGSSYNEQFF TGTGCCAGCAGCGAAGGGGGAAGCTCCTACAATGAGCAGTTCTTC
TRBJ1-2 TRBD1 many TRBV7-2 CASSLADRGNYGYTF TGTGCCAGCAGCTTAGCCGACAGGGGGAACTATGGCTACACCTTC
TRBJ2-7 TRBD1 many TRBV7-9 CASSPSRQGAGEQYF TGTGCCAGCAGCCCAAGCAGACAGGGGGCGGGAGAGCAGTACTTC
TRBJ2-1 TRBD1 once TRBV5-1 CASSSRTGGGNEQFF TGCGCCAGCAGCTCACGGACAGGGGGTGGAAATGAGCAGTTCTTC
TRBJ2-1 TRBD1 few TRBV19 CASSLQGENEQFF TGTGCCAGTAGTCTTCAGGGGGAGAATGAGCAGTTCTTC
TRBJ1-2 - many TRBV7-2 CASSLEVGGYTF TGTGCCAGCAGCTTAGAAGTGGGCGGCTACACCTTC